Following are 27 T cell receptor beta chains from one sample sequenced in a study of neurological immune-mediated disorders. TCRdb redid the calling of the 5' RACE reads with MiXCR, one entry per CDR3 protein. This repertoire shows 52,000 or so distinct CDR3 sequences, 3% to 4% found once; its top ten account for approximately 1.8%. The sequenced material came from CD4+ T cells from blood. The receptors originated from a woman aged 40 to 50 with multiple sclerosis.

Note on this clonotype: A much bigger clone sits one base away, suggesting this may be a read error. V usage is TRBV14 and J usage is TRBJ2-2, with D perhaps TRBD2 (5 bases). The CDR3 is 13 residues long. CDR1 is SGHDN, CDR2 FVKESK, per germline. CDR3 nucleotide sequence: TGTGCCAGCAACCAACTAGTGACCGGGGAGCTGTTTTTT. Its translation is CASNQLVTGELFF. Drawing the rest from reference TRBV14 and TRBJ2-2, the complete variable domain is EAGVTQFPSHSVIEKGQTVTLRCDPISGHDNLYWYRRVMGKEIKFLLHFVKESKQDESGMPNNRFLAERTGGTYSTLKVQPAELEDSGVYFCASNQLVTGELFFGEGSRLTVL.

This clonotype was counted many times. The chain employs TRBV3-1 and TRBJ1-1, with D uncertain. Germline V gene sequence: CDR1 LGHDT, CDR2 YNNKEL (reference sequence). The CDR3 sequence is 13 residues long. The germline V and J ends were trimmed by 2 bases and 11 bases, with 15 bases remaining between them. The CDR3 DNA reads TGTGCCAGCAGCCAACGTCCTCACCCCGGGGCTTTCTTT. It specifies CASSQRPHPGAFF.

This sequence joins TRBV19 and TRBJ1-5, with D maybe TRBD1 (5 bases). Germline V gives CDR1 LNHDA, CDR2 SQIVND (reference sequence). The CDR3 contains 13 residues. V dropped 1 base and J dropped 7 bases, with 8 bases sitting between them. The CDR3 loop reads CASSIAGNQPQHF. In DNA, the CDR3 is TGTGCCAGTAGTATAGCAGGGAACCAGCCCCAGCATTTT. Full variable domain (missing parts from reference TRBV19 and TRBJ1-5): DGGITQSPKYLFRKEGQNVTLSCEQNLNHDAMYWYRQDPGQGLRLIYYSQIVNDFQKGDIAEGYSVSREKKESFPLTVTSAQKNPTAFYLCASSIAGNQPQHFGDGTRLSIL.

This clonotype occurred many times. The chain's CDR3 is CASSSRGGDEQYF. DNA of the CDR3: TGTGCCAGCAGCTCTCGAGGGGGGGACGAGCAGTACTTC. The rearrangement joins TRBV7-9 to TRBJ2-7; D is perhaps TRBD2 (7 bases). Trimming shortened V by 4 bases and J by 5 bases, and 12 bases separated the two germline ends. The CDR3 sequence is 13 residues long. CDR1 is SEHNR, CDR2 FQNEAQ, per germline (reference sequence). Full variable domain (remainder filled in from reference TRBV7-9 and TRBJ2-7): DTGVSQNPRHKITKRGQNVTFRCDPISEHNRLYWYRQTLGQGPEFLTYFQNEAQLEKSRLLSDRFSAERPKGSFSTLEIQRTEQGDSAMYLCASSSRGGDEQYFGPGTRLTVT.

This chain uses TRBV5-5 with TRBJ1-4, with D possibly matching TRBD1 (6 bases). Deletions cut 2 bases from V and 5 bases from J, with 13 bases between. Germline values: CDR1 SGHKS, CDR2 YYEKEE (reference sequence). This CDR3 is 15 amino acids long. As DNA, the CDR3 is TGTGCCAGCAGCTTCGGGGGGCCCATCAATGAAAAACTGTTTTTT. The encoded protein is CASSFGGPINEKLFF.

This clonotype was detected many times. This rearrangement joins TRBV5-1 to TRBJ2-3; weak D call: TRBD1 (5 bases). Deletions cut 0 bases from V and 6 bases from J, with 8 bases between. The length of the CDR3 is 13 residues. Germline lookup yields CDR1 SGHRS and CDR2 YFSETQ. The DNA of the CDR3 is TGCGCCAGCAGCTTGGTGCCAGGGGATACGCAGTATTTT. Translating gives CASSLVPGDTQYF.

In this sample, this clonotype turned up many times. One junction end disagrees with the germline gene, perhaps due to a read error. The chain carries TRBV11-2 and TRBJ1-1, with D perhaps TRBD1 (6 bases). Germline CDR1 and CDR2: SGHAT and FQNNGV. The CDR3 has 16 residues. CDR3 region: CASSPGTVIRDTGAFF. The CDR3 DNA is TGTGCCAGCAGCCCAGGGACGGTAATTAGGGACACTGGAGCTTTCTTT.

This clonotype was observed many times. The chain employs TRBV2 and TRBJ2-3, with a possible D match to TRBD2 (7 bases). CDR1 and CDR2 (germline): SNHLY, FYNNEI. Trimming removed 2 bases from V and 12 bases from J, with 15 bases in between. The CDR3 extends over 13 amino acids. The CDR3 loop is CASSEYLGGAQYF. CDR3 coding DNA: TGTGCCAGCAGTGAATACTTGGGGGGGGCCCAGTATTTT. Supplemented by reference TRBV2 and TRBJ2-3, the full variable domain reads EPEVTQTPSHQVTQMGQEVILRCVPISNHLYFYWYRQILGQKVEFLVSFYNNEISEKSEIFDDQFSVERPDGSNFTLKIRSTKLEDSAMYFCASSEYLGGAQYFGPGTRLTVL.

Only a few counts were recorded for this clonotype. This chain connects TRBV29-1 to TRBJ1-1, with a possible D match to TRBD1 (5 bases). The CDR3 has 13 residues. With 4 bases removed from V and 5 bases from J, the gap between germline ends came to 14 bases. Germline V gives CDR1 SQVTM, CDR2 ANQGSEA. DNA of the CDR3: TGCAGCGTTGTAGGGGAGGTGAGGACTGAAGCTTTCTTT. Amino acids: CSVVGEVRTEAFF.

This clonotype was counted ten times or more. The V gene is TRBV5-1, the J gene TRBJ2-1; no clear D. The CDR3 spans 17 residues. The V gene lost 3 bases and the J gene lost 0 bases, with 16 bases spanning the gap. Germline V gives CDR1 SGHRS, CDR2 YFSETQ. CDR3 sequence (DNA): TGCGCCAGCAGCTATTTTATACAGTCCAGCTCCTACAATGAGCAGTTCTTC. The encoded protein is CASSYFIQSSSYNEQFF.

This clonotype was seen ten or more times. The CDR3 DNA follows: TGTGCCAGCAGGAACAGGGGACATAATTCACCCCTCCACTTT. As protein: CASRNRGHNSPLHF. This sequence joins TRBV6-5 and TRBJ1-6, with 7 bases matching TRBD1. CDR3 length: 14 amino acids. V was clipped by 6 bases and J by 5 bases; unmatched bases: 4. CDR1 MNHEY and CDR2 SVGAGI come from the germline V gene.

In its sample, this clonotype was seen many times. V gene TRBV15 combines with J gene TRBJ1-5; D gene ambiguous. The CDR3 length is 14 residues. From germline, CDR1 is LNHNV and CDR2 YYDKDF (reference sequence). Trimming took off 0 bases at V and 6 bases at J, with 9 bases between the two ends. This CDR3 reads CATSRDLASQPQHF. The CDR3 DNA sequence: TGTGCCACCAGCAGAGATCTGGCCTCTCAGCCCCAGCATTTT.

This clonotype was detected ten times or more. The rearrangement joins TRBV29-1 to TRBJ1-1; D may be TRBD1 (5 bases). Trimming cost V 4 bases and J 7 bases, with 16 bases left between them. The CDR3 spans 13 residues. Germline V gives CDR1 SQVTM, CDR2 ANQGSEA. Written as DNA, the CDR3 is TGCAGCGTTGGAAGGGGCCAAAGGTGTGAAGCTTTCTTT. Residues: CSVGRGQRCEAFF.

This clonotype showed up many times. The chain employs TRBV18 and TRBJ2-5; no clear D gene. The CDR3 consists of 13 residues. Trimming stripped 3 bases from V and 1 base from J, with 6 bases between. Germline values: CDR1 KGHSH, CDR2 LQKENI. The CDR3 bases are TGTGCCAGCTCACCCAATACCCAAGAGACCCAGTACTTC. Protein product: CASSPNTQETQYF. Combining the CDR3 with reference TRBV18 and TRBJ2-5 gives the whole variable domain NAGVMQNPRHLVRRRGQEARLRCSPMKGHSHVYWYRQLPEEGLKFMVYLQKENIIDESGMPKERFSAEFPKEGPSILRIQQVVRGDSAAYFCASSPNTQETQYFGPGTRLLVL.

This clonotype has a count of ten or more. The chain joins TRBV5-6 to TRBJ1-4; 9 positions agree with TRBD1. Trimming took 4 bases from V and 3 from J; bases not matched to a gene: 4. Germline values: CDR1 SGHDT, CDR2 YYEEEE. The CDR3 totals 15 residues. CDR3 sequence (DNA): TGTGCCAGCAGCCCAGACAGGGGGGCTAATGAAAAACTGTTTTTT. Amino acids: CASSPDRGANEKLFF. The variable domain in full, completed from reference TRBV5-6 and TRBJ1-4, reads DAGVTQSPTHLIKTRGQQVTLRCSPKSGHDTVSWYQQALGQGPQFIFQYYEEEERQRGNFPDRFSGHQFPNYSSELNVNALLLGDSALYLCASSPDRGANEKLFFGSGTQLSVL.

This clonotype has ten or more counts. V and J are TRBV6-5 and TRBJ1-1; the D gene is possibly TRBD1 (5 bases). This CDR3 is built from 15 residues. With 7 bases removed from V and 5 bases from J, the gap between germline ends came to 20 bases. CDR1 is MNHEY and CDR2 is SVGAGI in the germline V gene. The CDR3 DNA reads as TGTGCCAGCACCCACAGGTCCAGGGCGGGTACTGAAGCTTTCTTT. This codes for CASTHRSRAGTEAFF.

This clonotype was counted many times. The chain joins TRBV5-6 to TRBJ1-1, with TRBD1 matching 9 bases. The germline CDR1 and CDR2 sequences are SGHDT and YYEEEE. CDR3 length equals 15 residues. V lost 5 bases, J lost 5 bases, and 10 bases stayed unmatched. CDR3 amino acids: CASSSMTGGETEAFF. CDR3 in DNA: TGTGCCAGCAGTTCCATGACAGGGGGGGAGACTGAAGCTTTCTTT.

This clonotype was seen at least ten times. This chain connects TRBV5-5 to TRBJ1-2; TRBD1 matches 8 bases. The germline V gene encodes CDR1 SGHKS and CDR2 YYEKEE (reference sequence). The V and J ends lost 0 bases and 3 bases, in that order; junction bases with no gene match: 7. This CDR3 is built from 16 residues. CDR3 region: CASSLGGGQGDYGYTF. In nucleotides, the CDR3 is TGTGCCAGCAGCTTGGGGGGAGGACAGGGAGACTATGGCTACACCTTC.

At least ten counts were recorded for this clonotype. The chain has TRBV3-1 and TRBJ2-1; perhaps TRBD1 as D (7 bases). The CDR3 runs 14 residues. Germline V gives CDR1 LGHDT, CDR2 YNNKEL (reference sequence). V was cut by 1 base and J by 9 bases, with 13 bases left in between. The CDR3 loop reads CASSQVQGGSEQFF. CDR3 coding DNA: TGTGCCAGCAGCCAAGTTCAGGGGGGTAGTGAGCAGTTCTTC.

This clonotype has a count of ten or more. The V and J genes are TRBV13 and TRBJ1-6; possible D gene TRBD1, 5 bases. Germline CDR1 and CDR2: PRHDT and FYEKMQ (reference sequence). V was pared by 3 bases and J by 6 bases, with 9 bases between. CDR3 length: 14 amino acids. CDR3 nucleotide sequence: TGTGCCAGCAGCTTTGGCAGGGCTAATTCACCCCTCCACTTT. Its protein is CASSFGRANSPLHF.

This clonotype was recorded many times. The rearrangement links TRBV11-2 to TRBJ2-7; D gene unclear. V dropped 0 bases and J dropped 3 bases, with 6 bases sitting between them. The CDR3 sequence is 13 residues long. Germline CDR1 SGHAT, CDR2 FQNNGV. CDR3 amino acids: CASSLDHNYEQYF. CDR3 coding DNA: TGTGCCAGCAGCTTAGATCACAACTACGAGCAGTACTTC.

This clonotype has at least ten counts. V is TRBV7-9 and J is TRBJ1-2; no reliable D call. The CDR3 is made up of 10 amino acids. Trimming pared 3 bases from V and 8 bases from J, leaving 4 bases between. Germline V lookup: CDR1 SEHNR, CDR2 FQNEAQ (reference sequence). The CDR3 DNA is TGTGCCAGCAGCTTCCGCGGCTACACCTTC. Amino acids: CASSFRGYTF. Based on the CDR3 plus reference TRBV7-9 and TRBJ1-2, the full variable domain is DTGVSQNPRHKITKRGQNVTFRCDPISEHNRLYWYRQTLGQGPEFLTYFQNEAQLEKSRLLSDRFSAERPKGSFSTLEIQRTEQGDSAMYLCASSFRGYTFGSGTRLTVV.

In this sample, this clonotype turned up many times. The V call is TRBV7-9, the J call TRBJ1-1, with 11 bases that match TRBD1. The CDR3 runs to 17 residues. Looked up from germline, CDR1 is SEHNR and CDR2 is FQNEAQ (reference sequence). Trimming cost V 5 bases and J 4 bases; bases outside gene matches: 12. CDR3 coding DNA: TGTGCCAGCAGCGGGCGAAGGACAGGGGGCGGGCGCACTGAAGCTTTCTTT. It translates to CASSGRRTGGGRTEAFF.

This clonotype was recorded many times. This chain links TRBV29-1 with TRBJ2-3, with 9 positions matching TRBD1. V dropped 6 bases and J dropped 5; count of bases not matched to a gene: 6. The CDR3 sequence is 13 residues long. Germline V CDR1 and CDR2: SQVTM, ANQGSEA. CDR3 protein: CSVAQGAGDTQYF. The CDR3 DNA sequence: TGCAGCGTGGCACAGGGGGCGGGAGATACGCAGTATTTT.

This clonotype has ten or more counts. The chain couples TRBV7-9 to TRBJ1-1, with D unclear. This CDR3 region has 12 residues. Per germline, CDR1 SEHNR and CDR2 FQNEAQ (reference sequence). V lost 5 bases to trimming and J lost 2 bases, with 6 bases between them. CDR3 region: CASSPHNTEAFF. In DNA form, the CDR3 reads TGTGCCAGCAGCCCTCACAACACTGAAGCTTTCTTT.

This clonotype appeared many times. CDR3 in amino acids: CSARSHSMGREVNQPQHF. The CDR3 region has the DNA TGCAGTGCTAGATCCCACTCTATGGGGAGGGAGGTTAATCAGCCCCAGCATTTT. The V gene is TRBV20-1, the J gene TRBJ1-5; D gene ambiguous. Trimming removed 2 bases from V and 4 bases from J, with 24 bases in between. The CDR3 sequence is 18 residues long. In germline, CDR1 is DFQATT, CDR2 SNEGSKA (reference sequence).

This clonotype was counted ten times or more. V gene TRBV20-1 combines with J gene TRBJ1-2; 7 nucleotides agree with TRBD1. With 5 bases clipped from V and 5 bases from J, the junction kept 11 bases outside the gene matches. Germline CDR1 reads DFQATT; CDR2 reads SNEGSKA (reference sequence). CDR3 length: 14 residues. CDR3: CSAPRQGRGYGYTF. The CDR3 DNA follows: TGCAGTGCTCCTCGACAGGGCCGAGGGTATGGCTACACCTTC.